The clone carrying this TCR beta chain was seen just once. The CDR3 loop spans 15 amino acids. Trimming shortened V by 0 bases and J by 3 bases, and 12 bases separated the two germline ends. Looked up from germline, CDR1 is MGHRA and CDR2 is YSYEKL. The source of the sample is a study of blood T cell repertoires in COVID-19. Looking at the study overall: COVID-19 samples from acute and convalescent phases originated in the United States, Italy and Spain. PBMCs, B-cell-depleted T cells, or T cells provided the cDNA or gDNA that made up the material.

Original processing notes: It was from reference gene primer amplification that nucleated cell counts were estimated. Clones were sequenced by immunoSEQ multiplex PCR, and TCRdb holds only the in-frame ones, with some missing. V and J calls and clone size are copied from that table; D and trimming were computed from the DNA. The sample holds some 81,000 clones, about 95% seen once. Sample: peripheral blood. The sequence derives from a human donor with active COVID-19. The donor label of this sample is uncertain. The rearrangement joins TRBV4-1 to TRBJ2-7, with D perhaps matching TRBD2 (6 bases). The CDR3 region has the DNA TGCGCCAGCAGCCAAGAACGCAGGGAGGTCTACGAGCAGTACTTC. Translation gives CASSQERREVYEQYF.